A few counts support the clone carrying this TCR beta chain. Its antigen is not known. The limits of the CDR3 on the DNA are not certain, so only TCRdb's listed CDR3 is given. The sample belongs to a study of OX40 agonist ivuxolimab in advanced cancers. Looking at the study overall: Patients assigned to dose escalation were diagnosed with hepatocellular carcinoma, melanoma, renal cell or head and neck cancer. Whole-study results and caveats: There were, on average, more expanded clones in CD8+ T cells than in CD4+. The study observed clonal expansion of CD4+ and CD8+ blood T cells by week 6 at 0.1 to 3.0 mg/kg. At 0.1-3.0 mg/kg, partial responders had clonal expansion among the lowest observed.

The CDR3 spans 14 amino acids, including both terminal residues. CDR1 ENHRY and CDR2 SYGVKD come from the germline V gene. Method: immunoSEQ multiplex PCR; TCRdb's copy keeps in-frame clones and lacks some. The sample shows roughly 53,000 clones, more than 70% of them seen only once. The gene calls are TRBV10-3 and TRBJ1-2; TRBD1, the table's D call, was not compared with the DNA. The TCR sequence derives from an adult with an advanced solid tumor such as melanoma, head and neck, liver or kidney cancer. The specimen comprised CD4+ or CD8+ T cells sorted from blood, sampled in a trial of the OX40 agonist ivuxolimab. Here the CDR3 reads CAISEWGQGSPITF.